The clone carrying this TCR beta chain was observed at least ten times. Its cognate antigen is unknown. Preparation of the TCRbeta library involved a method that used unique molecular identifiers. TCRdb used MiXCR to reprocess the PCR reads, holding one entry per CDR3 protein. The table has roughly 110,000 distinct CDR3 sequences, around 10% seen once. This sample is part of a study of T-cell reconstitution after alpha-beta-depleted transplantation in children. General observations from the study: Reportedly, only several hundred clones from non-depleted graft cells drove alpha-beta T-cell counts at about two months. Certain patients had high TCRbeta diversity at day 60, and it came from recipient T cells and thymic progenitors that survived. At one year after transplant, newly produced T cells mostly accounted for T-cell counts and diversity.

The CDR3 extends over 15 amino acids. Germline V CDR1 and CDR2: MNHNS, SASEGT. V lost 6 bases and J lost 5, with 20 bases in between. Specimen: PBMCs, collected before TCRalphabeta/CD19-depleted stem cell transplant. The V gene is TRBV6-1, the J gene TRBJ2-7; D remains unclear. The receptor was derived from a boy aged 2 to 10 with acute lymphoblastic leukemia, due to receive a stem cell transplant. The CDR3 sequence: CASSELPPWVDEQYF. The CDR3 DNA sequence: TGTGCCAGCAGCGAATTACCGCCGTGGGTGGACGAGCAGTACTTC.